This TCR beta chain appears in the sequencing data of a study of cytomegalovirus exposure and HLA in healthy donors. General study findings and limits: Earlier results showed most TCR beta V segments being productive about 87% or about 30% of the time. Donors were assumed by presence/absence analyses to have roughly uniform sequencing depth.

A word on this clone: Its target is not known.

Use of 60 Vbeta and 13 Jbeta primers characterized the PCR. The data were produced by immunoSEQ multiplex PCR, yet TCRdb's version contains in-frame clones alone and is incomplete. The sample contains 200,000 to 250,000 clones, more than 85% of which appear only once. The germline V and J ends were trimmed by 5 bases and 1 base, with 15 bases remaining between them. In germline, CDR1 is MNHEY, CDR2 SVGAGI. This CDR3 comprises 15 residues. The sequenced sample was PBMCs. This sequence originates from a woman under 30 in good health and CMV-seronegative. The V and J genes are TRBV6-5 and TRBJ2-7; the D is unclear. The CDR3 here is CASSKPLGQSYEQYF. The DNA for the CDR3 is TGTGCCAGCAGTAAACCCCTTGGGCAATCCTACGAGCAGTACTTC.